This TCR beta chain was recovered during a study of response to subunit inactivated influenza vaccine. The germline CDR1 and CDR2 sequences are GTSNPN and SVGIG (reference sequence). V gave up 2 bases and J gave up 8 bases; unmatched junction bases: 5. The CDR3 has 13 amino acids. MiXCR, run by TCRdb on the RT-PCR reads, gives a single entry per CDR3 protein. The sample records about 830,000 distinct CDR3 sequences, around a sixth being singletons. This rearrangement joins TRBV30 to TRBJ1-2; 10 bases align to TRBD1. The source of this sequence is a man aged 45 to 65 who received an inactivated influenza vaccine. The sample was PBMCs from blood, taken approximately 5 days after vaccination. As DNA, the CDR3 is TGTGCCTGGAGTTCGGGGACAGGGGCAGGCTACACCTTC. It yields the protein CAWSSGTGAGYTF.